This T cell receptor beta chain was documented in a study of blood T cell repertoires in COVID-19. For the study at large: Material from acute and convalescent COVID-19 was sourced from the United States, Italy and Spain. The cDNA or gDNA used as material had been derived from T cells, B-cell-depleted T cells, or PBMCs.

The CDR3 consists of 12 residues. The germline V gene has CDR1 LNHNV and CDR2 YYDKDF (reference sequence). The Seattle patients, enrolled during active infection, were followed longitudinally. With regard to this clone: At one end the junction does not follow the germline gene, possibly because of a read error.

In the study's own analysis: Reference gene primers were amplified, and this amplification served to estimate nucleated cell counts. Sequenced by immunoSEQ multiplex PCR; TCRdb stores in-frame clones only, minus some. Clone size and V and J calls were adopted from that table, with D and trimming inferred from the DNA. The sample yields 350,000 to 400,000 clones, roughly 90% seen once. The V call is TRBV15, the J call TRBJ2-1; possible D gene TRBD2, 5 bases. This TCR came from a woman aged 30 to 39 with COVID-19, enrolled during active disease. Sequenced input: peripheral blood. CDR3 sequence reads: CATSRGSVERVF. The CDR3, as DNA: TGTGCCACCAGCAGAGGTTCAGTGGAGAGGGTCTTC.